This T cell receptor (beta chain) was found in a study of shared clonotypes between healthy human individuals. A note on this clone: Its antigen is as yet unknown.

Germline loops: CDR1 MGHRA, CDR2 YSYEKL. This CDR3 has 17 residues. The V and J ends lost 1 base and 0 bases respectively, with 15 bases between them. Overall study findings and caveats: Read depth was anticipated to influence clonotype sharing among donors. The sharing of 4.5% to 5% of naive CD4 clonotypes was seen across a handful of donors.

Naive CD8 cells, CD45RO-negative and positively selected for CCR7, excluded terminally differentiated effector memory CD45RA+ cells. The repertoire was sequenced with immunoSEQ multiplex PCR; TCRdb's copy has only in-frame clones and lacks some. The sample lists 1.5 million to 2.5 million clones, approximately 94% occurring once. The sequence derives from a man aged 18-30 years in good health. What was sequenced was naive CD8+ T cells sorted from blood. This rearrangement joins TRBV4-1 to TRBJ1-1; TRBD1 is a possible D gene (5 bases). The CDR3, as DNA: TGCGCCAGCAGCCAAGCTCTCACAGGCCTCATGAACACTGAAGCTTTCTTT. This sequence encodes CASSQALTGLMNTEAFF.